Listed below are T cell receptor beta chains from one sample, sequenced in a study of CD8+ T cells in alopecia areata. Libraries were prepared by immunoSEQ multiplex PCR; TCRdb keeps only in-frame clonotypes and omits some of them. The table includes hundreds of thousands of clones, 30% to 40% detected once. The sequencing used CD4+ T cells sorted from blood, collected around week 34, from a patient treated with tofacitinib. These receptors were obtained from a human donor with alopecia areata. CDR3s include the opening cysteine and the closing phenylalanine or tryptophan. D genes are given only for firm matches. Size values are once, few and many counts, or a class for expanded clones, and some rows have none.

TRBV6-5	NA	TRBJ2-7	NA	CASSFSGEQYF	TGTGCCAGCAGTTTTTCGGGCGAGCAGTACTTC
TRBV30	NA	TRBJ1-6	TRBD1	CACTKRQGDSPLHF	TGTGCCTGTACTAAGCGGCAGGGGGATTCACCCCTCCACTTT
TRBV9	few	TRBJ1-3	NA	CASSTGLARMGTIYF	TGTGCCAGCAGCACGGGACTAGCAAGAATGGGCACCATATATTTT
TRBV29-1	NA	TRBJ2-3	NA	CSASLGDPFRLSTLDTQYF	TGCAGCGCCTCGTTGGGGGACCCCTTCAGATTATCGACGTTGGATACGCAGTATTTT
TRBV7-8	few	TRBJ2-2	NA	CASSSRGVGELFF	TGTGCCAGCAGCTCCAGGGGAGTCGGGGAGCTGTTTTTT
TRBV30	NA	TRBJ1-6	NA	CAWAAGSDSPLHF	TGTGCCTGGGCGGCAGGGTCGGATTCACCCCTCCACTTT
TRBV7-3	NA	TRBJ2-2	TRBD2	CASSGSGTSTGELFF	TGTGCCAGCAGCGGATCCGGGACTAGCACCGGGGAGCTGTTTTTT
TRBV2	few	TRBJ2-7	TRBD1	CASSDGWTGGYEQYF	TGTGCCAGCAGTGACGGTTGGACAGGGGGCTACGAGCAGTACTTC
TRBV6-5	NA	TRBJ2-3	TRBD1	CASLKTGGTTDTQYF	TGTGCCAGCCTAAAAACAGGGGGCACCACAGATACGCAGTATTTT
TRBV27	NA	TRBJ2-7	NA	CASSLSVGHEQYF	TGTGCCAGCAGTTTATCGGTCGGGCACGAGCAGTACTTC
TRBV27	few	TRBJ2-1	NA	CASSLSLSGTSYNEQFF	TGTGCCAGCAGTTTATCGTTAAGCGGGACATCCTACAATGAGCAGTTCTTC
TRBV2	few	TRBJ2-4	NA	CASYNQAKNIQYF	TGTGCCAGCTATAATCAAGCCAAAAACATTCAGTACTTC
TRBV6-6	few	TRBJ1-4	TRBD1	CASSYGQGVEKLFF	TGTGCCAGCAGTTACGGACAGGGGGTTGAAAAACTGTTTTTT
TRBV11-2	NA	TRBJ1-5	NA	CASSSAPGFSNQPQHF	TGTGCCAGCAGCTCAGCCCCAGGGTTTAGCAATCAGCCCCAGCATTTT
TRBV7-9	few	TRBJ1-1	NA	CASSEITEGTEAFF	TGTGCCAGCAGCGAGATTACGGAGGGGACTGAAGCTTTCTTT
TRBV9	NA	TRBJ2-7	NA	CASSVGVSYEQYF	TGTGCCAGCAGCGTGGGGGTTTCCTACGAGCAGTACTTC
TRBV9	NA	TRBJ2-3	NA	CASSVDYEADTQYF	TGTGCCAGCAGCGTAGATTATGAGGCCGATACGCAGTATTTT
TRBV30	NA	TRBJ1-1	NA	CAWSVRWEAFF	TGTGCCTGGAGTGTTCGATGGGAAGCTTTCTTT
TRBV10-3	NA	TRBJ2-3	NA	CAISESQGFTQYF	TGTGCCATCAGTGAGTCTCAGGGCTTTACGCAGTATTTT
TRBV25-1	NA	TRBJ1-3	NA	CATRGAGFPGNTIYF	TGTGCCACCCGTGGGGCCGGGTTCCCTGGAAACACCATATATTTT
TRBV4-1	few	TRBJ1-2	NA	CASSQDWGVYGYTF	TGCGCCAGCAGCCAAGACTGGGGAGTTTATGGCTACACCTTC
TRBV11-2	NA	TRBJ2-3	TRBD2	CASSPTSALSATQYF	TGTGCCAGCAGCCCGACTAGCGCTCTTTCGGCTACGCAGTATTTT
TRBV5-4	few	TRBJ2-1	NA	CASSPARGSSYNEQFF	TGTGCCAGCAGCCCCGCTAGAGGGTCCTCCTACAATGAGCAGTTCTTC
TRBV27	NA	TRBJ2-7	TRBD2	CASSLSTSPPHQQYF	TGTGCCAGCAGTTTATCGACTAGCCCCCCGCATCAGCAGTACTTC
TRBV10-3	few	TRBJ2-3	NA	CAISPGGPDTQYF	TGTGCCATCAGCCCAGGAGGCCCAGATACGCAGTATTTT
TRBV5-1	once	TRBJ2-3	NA	CASSSRADTQYF	TGCGCCAGCAGCTCCAGGGCTGATACGCAGTATTTT
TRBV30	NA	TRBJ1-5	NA	CAWSSRGNQPQHF	TGTGCCTGGAGTTCTCGTGGCAATCAGCCCCAGCATTTT
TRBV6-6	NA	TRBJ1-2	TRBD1	CASSWGQENYGYTF	TGTGCCAGCAGTTGGGGACAGGAAAACTATGGCTACACCTTC
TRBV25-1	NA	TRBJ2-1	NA	CASSEPDRLEQFF	TGTGCCAGCAGTGAACCCGACAGGCTCGAGCAGTTCTTC
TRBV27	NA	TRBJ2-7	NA	CASSFRSNYEQYF	TGTGCCAGCAGTTTTCGATCCAACTACGAGCAGTACTTC
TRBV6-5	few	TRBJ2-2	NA	CASKFNTGELFF	TGTGCCAGCAAATTCAACACCGGGGAGCTGTTTTTT
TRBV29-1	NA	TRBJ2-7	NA	CSVDFGEYEQYF	TGCAGCGTTGATTTCGGTGAATACGAGCAGTACTTC
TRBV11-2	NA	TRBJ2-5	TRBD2	CASRLAGEETQYF	TGTGCCAGCAGGTTAGCGGGAGAAGAGACCCAGTACTTC
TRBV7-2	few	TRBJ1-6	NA	CASRGTGSSPLHF	TGTGCCAGCCGGGGCACCGGATCATCCCCCCTCCACTTT
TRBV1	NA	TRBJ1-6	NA	CTSSQDQNREQGNSPLHF	TGCACCAGCAGCCAAGACCAAAATCGGGAACAGGGCAATTCACCCCTCCACTTT
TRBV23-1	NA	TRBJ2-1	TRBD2	CASSQSRPSGGRYLYNEQFF	TGCGCCAGCAGTCAATCGAGGCCTAGCGGGGGCCGATACCTATACAATGAGCAGTTCTTC
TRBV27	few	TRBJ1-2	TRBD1	CASSSTGTGRYGYTF	TGTGCCAGCAGTTCCACCGGGACAGGGAGATATGGCTACACCTTC
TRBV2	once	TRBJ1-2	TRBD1	CASSYQGAYGYTF	TGTGCCAGCAGTTACCAGGGGGCCTATGGCTACACCTTC
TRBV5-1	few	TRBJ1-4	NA	CASSPVGSQNEKLFF	TGCGCCAGCAGCCCGGTCGGGTCGCAGAATGAAAAACTGTTTTTT
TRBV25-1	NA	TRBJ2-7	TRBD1	CASSVQGAYEQYF	TGTGCCAGCAGTGTACAGGGGGCCTACGAGCAGTACTTC
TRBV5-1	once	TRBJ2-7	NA	CASSLAGYSYEQYF	TGCGCCAGCAGCTTGGCGGGGTACTCCTACGAGCAGTACTTC
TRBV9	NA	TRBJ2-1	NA	CASSRNNNEQFF	TGTGCCAGCAGCCGGAATAACAATGAGCAGTTCTTC
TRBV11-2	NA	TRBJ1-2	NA	CASSRAFYGYTF	TGTGCCAGCAGCCGGGCCTTCTATGGCTACACCTTC
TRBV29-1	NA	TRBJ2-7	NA	CSVGRGREREQYF	TGCAGCGTTGGGCGGGGCAGGGAACGCGAGCAGTACTTC